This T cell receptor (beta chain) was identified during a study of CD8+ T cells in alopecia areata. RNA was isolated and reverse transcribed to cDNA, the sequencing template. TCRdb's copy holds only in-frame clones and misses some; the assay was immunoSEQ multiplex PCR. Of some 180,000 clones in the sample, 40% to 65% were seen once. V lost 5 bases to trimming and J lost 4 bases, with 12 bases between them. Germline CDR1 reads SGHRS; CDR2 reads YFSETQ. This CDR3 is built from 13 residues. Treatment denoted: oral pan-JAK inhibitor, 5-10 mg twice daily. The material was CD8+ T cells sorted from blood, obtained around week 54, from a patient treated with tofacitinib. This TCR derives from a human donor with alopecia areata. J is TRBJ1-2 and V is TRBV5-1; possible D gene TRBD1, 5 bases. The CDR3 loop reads CASSAGRIYGYTF. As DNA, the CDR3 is TGCGCCAGCAGTGCAGGGCGGATCTATGGCTACACCTTC.